These T cell receptor beta chains were read from a single sample in a study of blood T cell repertoires in COVID-19. Measured with immunoSEQ multiplex PCR; TCRdb has only the in-frame clones, and not every one. The table records approximately 70,000 clones, around 90% of them present only once. The specimen was peripheral blood. All receptors come from a woman of 80 years or more with active COVID-19. Each CDR3 is given with its conserved first and last residue. Each record gives: V gene, J gene, clone size, D gene, CDR3 protein, CDR3 DNA. D genes are given only for firm matches. Size is stated for part of the rows, as once, few or many counts, or as a class when the clone is expanded.

>TRBV6-5|TRBJ2-2|NA|NA
CASSSGQNTGELFF
TGTGCCAGCAGTTCGGGACAGAACACCGGGGAGCTGTTTTTT
>TRBV11-1|TRBJ2-2|NA|NA
CASSSYRDYTGELFF
TGTGCCAGCAGCTCTTACAGGGATTACACCGGGGAGCTGTTTTTT
>TRBV6-2/TRBV6-3|TRBJ2-5|NA|TRBD2
CASNPLGLADQETQYF
TGTGCCAGCAACCCCCTGGGACTAGCGGACCAAGAGACCCAGTACTTC
>TRBV7-9|TRBJ2-7|once|TRBD2
CASSLGKGLGDLSYEQYF
TGTGCCAGCAGCTTAGGGAAAGGACTAGGTGATCTCTCCTACGAGCAGTACTTC
>TRBV28|TRBJ1-2|NA|TRBD1
CASSYGQGAPGYGYTF
TGTGCCAGCAGCTACGGACAGGGGGCGCCTGGCTATGGCTACACCTTC
>TRBV2|TRBJ2-2|NA|NA
CASSEVEGPTGELFF
TGTGCCAGCAGTGAAGTGGAGGGACCCACCGGGGAGCTGTTTTTT
>TRBV29-1|TRBJ1-1|medium-sized|NA
CSVSPGAGFAEAFF
TGCAGCGTTTCCCCTGGGGCAGGGTTCGCTGAAGCTTTCTTT
>TRBV10-3|TRBJ1-2|NA|TRBD1
CAISDGQGTSYGYTF
TGTGCCATCAGTGATGGACAGGGAACAAGCTATGGCTACACCTTC
>TRBV5-1|TRBJ2-1|NA|NA
CASSLTVVSYNEQFF
TGCGCCAGCAGCTTGACAGTGGTCTCCTACAATGAGCAGTTCTTC
>TRBV6-6|TRBJ1-5|NA|NA
CASKGEHQPQHF
TGTGCCAGTAAGGGGGAGCACCAGCCCCAGCATTTT
>TRBV19|TRBJ2-6|NA|TRBD1
CASSIRTGGANVLTF
TGTGCCAGTAGTATAAGGACAGGTGGGGCCAACGTCCTGACTTTC
>TRBV7-9|TRBJ2-5|NA|TRBD1
CASSLVSGQGIETQYF
TGTGCCAGCAGCTTAGTTTCCGGACAGGGTATTGAGACCCAGTACTTC
>TRBV6-5|TRBJ2-1|NA|NA
CASRVSVTGNNEQFF
TGTGCCAGCAGGGTCTCTGTGACGGGGAACAATGAGCAGTTCTTC
>TRBV4-1|TRBJ2-7|NA|NA
CASSQTGYEQYF
TGCGCCAGCAGCCAAACAGGTTACGAGCAGTACTTC
>TRBV12-5|TRBJ2-1|NA|TRBD1
CASGEEGTVSEQFF
TGTGCTAGTGGTGAAGAAGGGACAGTGTCCGAGCAGTTCTTC
>TRBV13|TRBJ2-3|NA|TRBD2
CASSFTLAGAPDTQYF
TGTGCCAGCAGCTTTACTCTAGCGGGAGCTCCAGATACGCAGTATTTT
>TRBV25-1|TRBJ2-7|NA|NA
CASSTGGSYYEQYF
TGTGCCAGCAGTACTGGGGGGTCTTACTACGAGCAGTACTTC
>TRBV18|TRBJ2-2|NA|TRBD2
CASSYLAGTNTGELFF
TGTGCCAGCTCATATCTAGCGGGGACGAACACCGGGGAGCTGTTTTTT
>TRBV24-1|TRBJ2-3|NA|NA
CATSVGGSDTQYF
TGTGCCACCAGTGTTGGGGGGTCTGATACGCAGTATTTT
>TRBV5-6|TRBJ2-7|NA|TRBD2
CASSFWTSGSLKEQYF
TGTGCCAGCAGCTTTTGGACTAGCGGGAGTTTGAAAGAGCAGTACTTC
>TRBV30|TRBJ1-5|NA|NA
CAWSVGGAFNQPQHF
TGTGCCTGGAGTGTAGGGGGGGCCTTCAATCAGCCCCAGCATTTT
>TRBV27|TRBJ2-1|NA|NA
CASSFAPSSYNEQFF
TGTGCCAGCAGTTTCGCCCCGAGCTCCTACAATGAGCAGTTCTTC
>TRBV10-3|TRBJ2-3|NA|TRBD2
CAISEFSAGTQYF
TGTGCCATCAGTGAGTTTTCAGCGGGAACGCAGTATTTT
>TRBV6-1|TRBJ2-7|NA|NA
CASSELRVVRGEQYF
TGTGCCAGCAGTGAACTCAGGGTGGTCCGTGGGGAGCAGTACTTC
>TRBV29-1|TRBJ2-4|NA|NA
CSVEGQGKNIQYF
TGCAGCGTCGAAGGTCAGGGCAAAAACATTCAGTACTTC
>TRBV6-2/TRBV6-3|TRBJ1-1|once|TRBD1
CASSYRGTASTEAFF
TGTGCCAGCAGTTACAGGGGGACAGCTTCCACTGAAGCTTTCTTT
>TRBV7-9|TRBJ2-1|NA|NA
CASSLAGGRSYNEQFF
TGTGCCAGCAGCTTAGCAGGCGGGCGGTCCTACAATGAGCAGTTCTTC
>TRBV4-3|TRBJ2-2|NA|TRBD2
CASSQDKAGTSQYQGNTGELFF
TGCGCCAGCAGCCAAGATAAGGCAGGGACTAGTCAGTACCAGGGTAACACCGGGGAGCTGTTTTTT
>TRBV2|TRBJ1-3|NA|TRBD1
CASTTGTGSSGNTIYF
TGTGCCAGCACTACCGGGACAGGGTCATCTGGAAACACCATATATTTT
>TRBV28|TRBJ1-2|NA|TRBD1
CASSPRGQGNYGYTF
TGTGCCAGCAGCCCCAGAGGACAGGGGAACTATGGCTACACCTTC
>TRBV7-3|TRBJ2-1|NA|TRBD2
CASSQLAGAGDEQFF
TGTGCCAGCAGCCAATTAGCGGGAGCTGGCGATGAGCAGTTCTTC
>TRBV24-1|TRBJ1-2|once|NA
CATSDENYGYTF
TGTGCCACCAGTGACGAGAACTATGGCTACACCTTC
>TRBV9|TRBJ1-2|NA|NA
CASSVAGYGYTF
TGTGCCAGCAGCGTGGCGGGGTACGGCTACACCTTC
>TRBV11-2|TRBJ2-7|NA|TRBD2
CASSFSSGSYEQYF
TGTGCCAGCAGCTTCTCTAGCGGGAGCTACGAGCAGTACTTC
>TRBV5-5|TRBJ2-3|NA|TRBD1
CASGLTGDAADTQYF
TGTGCCAGCGGATTAACAGGGGATGCAGCAGATACGCAGTATTTT
>TRBV20-1|TRBJ2-1|NA|NA
CSASQGIVNEQFF
TGCAGTGCTAGTCAGGGTATAGTTAATGAGCAGTTCTTC
>TRBV6-2/TRBV6-3|TRBJ2-5|many|NA
CASSYRLAGGRETQYF
TGTGCCAGCAGTTACCGTCTCGCGGGCGGGCGCGAGACCCAGTACTTC
>TRBV19|TRBJ2-1|NA|TRBD2
CASSIVAGGPYNEQFF
TGTGCCAGTAGTATAGTAGCGGGAGGACCCTACAATGAGCAGTTCTTC
>TRBV27|TRBJ1-2|NA|TRBD1
CASRLVGTGPWGYGYTF
TGTGCCAGCAGACTAGTGGGGACAGGGCCCTGGGGGTATGGCTACACCTTC
>TRBV7-2|TRBJ2-7|NA|TRBD2
CASSLPGGPVEQYF
TGTGCCAGCAGCTTGCCGGGAGGGCCCGTCGAGCAGTACTTC
>TRBV28|TRBJ1-4|NA|TRBD1
CASSFGTGRDNEKLFF
TGTGCCAGCAGTTTCGGGACAGGCAGAGATAATGAAAAACTGTTTTTT
>TRBV7-8|TRBJ2-7|NA|NA
CASSRRRGLSSYEQYF
TGTGCCAGCAGCCGTCGCCGAGGACTAAGTAGCTACGAGCAGTACTTC
>TRBV27|TRBJ2-3|NA|TRBD2
CASSHGTSADTQYF
TGTGCCAGCAGTCATGGGACTAGCGCAGATACGCAGTATTTT
>TRBV29-1|TRBJ2-1|NA|TRBD2
CSVPTSGSVNNEQFF
TGCAGCGTACCCACTAGCGGATCTGTCAACAATGAGCAGTTCTTC
>TRBV28|TRBJ1-3|NA|NA
CASSPQSGGGSRSGNTIYF
TGTGCCAGCAGTCCCCAATCCGGGGGGGGTTCCCGCTCTGGAAACACCATATATTTT
>TRBV5-4|TRBJ2-7|once|TRBD2
CASSFGFALADYEQYF
TGTGCCAGCAGCTTTGGCTTTGCACTAGCGGATTACGAGCAGTACTTC